Listed below are T cell receptor beta chains from one sample, sequenced in a study of regulatory T cells in long-lasting Graves disease. Each CDR3 protein is one row after TCRdb ran MiXCR on the multiplex PCR reads. The sample has 300,000 to 350,000 distinct CDR3 sequences, roughly 21% seen once. Sequenced material: peripheral blood mononuclear cells (PBMCs), taken when the disease was refractory, from a patient treated with antithyroid drugs. The origin of the receptors is a female donor with Graves disease. Each CDR3 is given with its conserved first and last residue. The order of the fields is D gene, clone size, V gene, J gene, CDR3 protein, CDR3 DNA. The D gene is left open where the match is weak. Clone size, where shown, is once, few, many, or a class for clones that have expanded.

TRBD1,few,TRBV7-2,TRBJ2-7,CASTINPTGGEQYF,TGTGCCAGCACCATAAACCCGACAGGGGGCGAGCAGTACTTC
.,few,TRBV18,TRBJ2-3,CASSPLTAADTQYF,TGTGCCAGCTCACCATTAACAGCGGCAGATACGCAGTATTTT
TRBD1,.,TRBV18,TRBJ1-1,CASSLNRGRDTEAFF,TGTGCCAGCTCACTCAACAGGGGTAGAGACACTGAAGCTTTCTTT
TRBD1,.,TRBV12-3/TRBV12-4,TRBJ1-4,CASSWGRGLGNEKLFF,TGTGCCAGCAGTTGGGGCAGGGGGCTTGGTAATGAAAAACTGTTTTTT
.,many,TRBV12-3/TRBV12-4,TRBJ1-5,CASQQVSNQPQHF,TGTGCCAGCCAACAGGTTAGCAATCAGCCCCAGCATTTT
.,many,TRBV12-3/TRBV12-4,TRBJ1-1,CASTLLGTEAFF,TGTGCCAGCACGTTGCTGGGCACTGAAGCTTTCTTT
TRBD1,few,TRBV20-1,TRBJ2-5,CSAPGQDQETQYF,TGCAGTGCTCCGGGACAGGACCAAGAGACCCAGTACTTC
.,few,TRBV6-2/TRBV6-3,TRBJ1-6,CASTPRRAPGSDSPLHF,TGTGCCAGCACCCCTAGGAGGGCCCCGGGGTCGGATTCACCCCTCCACTTT
TRBD2,few,TRBV6-1,TRBJ2-7,CASKLAGAREQYF,TGTGCCAGTAAACTAGCGGGAGCGAGGGAGCAGTACTTC
.,.,TRBV10-3,TRBJ2-1,CASSYSGQEIRNEQFF,TGTGCCAGCAGTTACTCGGGCCAAGAAATTCGTAATGAGCAGTTCTTC
.,many,TRBV3-1,TRBJ1-5,CASSRGNSNQPQHF,TGTGCCAGCAGCCGGGGAAATAGCAATCAGCCCCAGCATTTT
.,.,TRBV19,TRBJ1-5,CASSIFETDLFRPQHF,TGTGCCAGTAGTATCTTCGAGACAGACCTTTTTCGACCCCAGCATTTT
.,.,TRBV30,TRBJ1-5,CACTQSGQPQHF,TGTGCCTGTACTCAATCGGGGCAGCCCCAGCATTTT
TRBD1,.,TRBV4-3,TRBJ1-2,CASSQDAGTGGTYTF,TGCGCCAGCAGCCAAGATGCCGGGACAGGGGGTACCTACACCTTC
TRBD2,many,TRBV11-2,TRBJ2-4,CASSSHRGGRGAKNIQYF,TGTGCCAGCAGCTCACATCGTGGCGGGAGGGGGGCCAAAAACATTCAGTACTTC
TRBD2,.,TRBV7-7,TRBJ2-5,CASSSGGTSGAETQYF,TGTGCTAGCAGCTCCGGAGGGACTAGCGGGGCAGAGACCCAGTACTTC
TRBD2,few,TRBV12-5,TRBJ2-7,CASAMTSGGNPYEQYF,TGTGCTAGTGCTATGACTAGCGGGGGAAATCCCTACGAGCAGTACTTC
.,many,TRBV12-3/TRBV12-4,TRBJ2-2,CASSIGAQTGELFF,TGTGCCAGCTCGATAGGGGCGCAAACCGGGGAGCTGTTTTTT
.,many,TRBV20-1,TRBJ2-5,CSAQPETQYF,TGCAGTGCGCAACCTGAGACCCAGTACTTC
TRBD2,many,TRBV3-1,TRBJ2-7,CASSQWASGSYEQYF,TGTGCCAGCAGCCAATGGGCTAGCGGTTCCTACGAGCAGTACTTC
.,.,TRBV3-1,TRBJ1-2,CASSHLTGTRSQSGRFNYGYTF,TGTGCCAGCAGCCACCTTACCGGGACAAGGTCGCAAAGTGGACGTTTTAACTATGGCTACACCTTC
TRBD1,.,TRBV5-4,TRBJ1-5,CASSWTGTGVGQPQHF,TGTGCCAGCAGCTGGACCGGGACAGGGGTCGGTCAGCCCCAGCATTTT
.,many,TRBV19,TRBJ1-2,CASRGTENYGYTF,TGTGCCAGTAGGGGTACAGAAAACTATGGCTACACCTTC
.,.,TRBV14,TRBJ1-1,CASSLQGGGEAFF,TGTGCCAGCAGCCTCCAGGGTGGAGGAGAGGCTTTCTTT
.,.,TRBV6-4,TRBJ1-2,CASSDSGARGYTF,TGTGCCAGCAGTGACTCAGGAGCTAGGGGCTACACCTTC
.,few,TRBV3-1,TRBJ1-4,CASSRLPLGGGNEKLFF,TGTGCCAGCAGCCGCCTCCCTCTTGGGGGAGGGAATGAAAAACTGTTTTTT
TRBD2,.,TRBV30,TRBJ2-7,CAWRAGGAVFGQYF,TGTGCCTGGAGGGCCGGGGGGGCCGTTTTTGGGCAGTACTTC
.,.,TRBV11-2,TRBJ2-7,CASSLEDRLHYEQYF,TGTGCCAGCAGCTTAGAGGACAGACTCCACTACGAGCAGTACTTC
TRBD1,few,TRBV28,TRBJ1-1,CTSSLDRGFSTEAFF,TGTACCAGCAGTTTAGACAGGGGGTTTTCCACTGAAGCTTTCTTT
.,many,TRBV25-1,TRBJ1-2,CASSELRDPNYGYTF,TGTGCCAGCAGTGAATTGAGGGATCCGAATTATGGCTACACCTTC
.,.,TRBV5-6,TRBJ2-2,CASSPLRAPGRGFNTGELFF,TGTGCCAGCAGCCCGCTTCGTGCCCCCGGACGGGGATTCAACACCGGGGAGCTGTTTTTT
.,many,TRBV7-3,TRBJ1-1,CASRKGENTEAFF,TGTGCCAGCAGGAAGGGAGAGAACACTGAAGCTTTCTTT
.,many,TRBV12-3/TRBV12-4,TRBJ1-2,CASSTDGGGGYTF,TGTGCCAGCAGCACCGACGGGGGAGGCGGCTACACCTTC
.,few,TRBV28,TRBJ2-2,CASLLGGRTGELFF,TGTGCCAGCCTCCTTGGGGGGCGCACCGGGGAGCTGTTTTTT
.,many,TRBV20-1,TRBJ2-5,CSASTPRRIQETQYF,TGCAGTGCTAGCACCCCCCGACGGATCCAAGAGACCCAGTACTTC
TRBD1,many,TRBV12-3/TRBV12-4,TRBJ1-1,CASRWTGATEAFF,TGTGCCAGCAGGTGGACAGGGGCTACTGAAGCTTTCTTT
.,.,TRBV7-8,TRBJ2-2,CASSLALRGANTGELFF,TGTGCCAGCAGCTTAGCGCTAAGAGGGGCCAACACCGGGGAGCTGTTTTTT
.,many,TRBV2,TRBJ1-2,CASSEALQARQGYTF,TGTGCCAGCAGTGAAGCGCTTCAAGCGCGGCAGGGCTACACCTTC
TRBD1,many,TRBV27,TRBJ1-2,CASSPRGPHVGGYTF,TGTGCCAGCAGTCCCAGGGGGCCGCATGTGGGTGGCTACACCTTC
.,many,TRBV12-5,TRBJ2-7,CASGAGTYYEQYF,TGTGCTAGTGGAGCAGGGACTTACTACGAGCAGTACTTC
.,.,TRBV10-2,TRBJ2-7,CASSLDRAIIEQYF,TGCGCCAGCAGTCTCGACCGGGCAATCATTGAGCAGTACTTC
TRBD2,few,TRBV7-9,TRBJ2-5,CASSKSLAGVLETQYF,TGTGCCAGCAGCAAGTCACTAGCGGGAGTTCTGGAGACCCAGTACTTC
.,many,TRBV6-5,TRBJ1-2,CASSYWQDPNYGYTF,TGTGCCAGCAGTTACTGGCAGGATCCTAACTATGGCTACACCTTC
TRBD2,many,TRBV20-1,TRBJ2-7,CSASGLAGSYEQYF,TGCAGTGCTAGCGGGCTAGCGGGCTCCTACGAGCAGTACTTC
TRBD1,.,TRBV19,TRBJ1-4,CASSTWTGVDEKLFF,TGTGCCAGTAGTACGTGGACAGGGGTGGATGAAAAACTGTTTTTT
.,many,TRBV11-2,TRBJ2-1,CASSLVMGTRSYNEQFF,TGTGCCAGCAGCTTAGTGATGGGGACTCGCTCCTACAATGAGCAGTTCTTC
.,.,TRBV4-1,TRBJ2-3,CASSQPVPSTDTQYF,TGCGCCAGCAGCCAACCCGTGCCTAGCACAGATACGCAGTATTTT
TRBD1,.,TRBV4-1,TRBJ2-3,CASRRPGQLPDTQYF,TGCGCCAGCAGGCGTCCGGGACAGCTTCCAGATACGCAGTATTTT
TRBD1,many,TRBV10-2,TRBJ1-6,CASRGQGNSPLHF,TGCGCCAGCAGGGGACAGGGGAATTCACCCCTCCACTTT
.,many,TRBV3-1,TRBJ1-2,CASNQSYYGYTF,TGTGCCAGCAACCAGAGCTATTATGGCTACACCTTC